What follows is one TCR beta chain and its context. The antigen remains undetermined. Trimming removed 6 bases from V and 0 bases from J; junction bases left unmatched: 8. This CDR3 has 16 residues. Per germline, CDR1 MNHEY and CDR2 SMNVEV (reference sequence). This sample was included in a study of Ad26.COV2.S vaccination and SARS-CoV-2 variants. Across the study: This donor came from the COV1001 trial of Ad26.COV2.S. Once, or twice with 56 days between doses, Ad26.COV2.S was given intramuscularly.

Study results and limitations: Whether participants received vaccine or placebo, their non-spike TCR breadth was similar.

Sequencing used immunoSEQ multiplex PCR; TCRdb keeps in-frame clones, though not all of them. The profile shows about 480,000 clones, 87% of them singletons. Documented treatment: 15 to 20 received Ad26.COV2.S at low or high dose, single or two shots; roughly five received placebo; per-sample allocation not given. Day 63 after the first vaccine or placebo injection was the time point for sampling. The chain joins TRBV27 to TRBJ1-5, with 7 bases fitting TRBD1. The source was peripheral blood, collected in a trial of Ad26.COV2.S vaccine versus placebo. The sequence was obtained from a person between 18 and 65 years old who received the Ad26.COV2.S COVID-19 vaccine or a placebo. The CDR3 coding sequence is TGTGCCAGCAGCACAGGGGTTGGAGCTAGCAATCAGCCCCAGCATTTT. Protein product: CASSTGVGASNQPQHF.